Listed here are 26 T cell receptor beta chains from one sample, sequenced in a study of T cell repertoires in cytomegalovirus infection. TCRdb used MiXCR to reprocess the reads, holding one entry per CDR3 protein. The table lists some 300,000 distinct CDR3 sequences, roughly an eighth of them singletons. The sample consisted of PBMCs. These receptors all come from a human donor in good health (CMV status not recorded). Some clones in this sample may be carry-over from other donors' samples.

This clonotype was observed a few times. This rearrangement joins TRBV5-6 to TRBJ1-2; 11 positions agree with TRBD1. The CDR3 loop spans 17 amino acids. Trimming cost V 4 bases and J 2 bases; bases outside gene matches: 10. The germline CDR1 and CDR2 sequences are SGHDT and YYEEEE. CDR3 residues: CASSPGTGGGKNYGYTF. In DNA form, the CDR3 reads TGTGCCAGCAGCCCCGGGACAGGGGGAGGGAAGAACTATGGCTACACCTTC. Based on the CDR3 plus reference TRBV5-6 and TRBJ1-2, the full variable domain is DAGVTQSPTHLIKTRGQQVTLRCSPKSGHDTVSWYQQALGQGPQFIFQYYEEEERQRGNFPDRFSGHQFPNYSSELNVNALLLGDSALYLCASSPGTGGGKNYGYTFGSGTRLTVV.

This clonotype was detected only a few times. This chain joins TRBV20-1 and TRBJ1-4; D is possibly TRBD1 (5 bases). The V gene lost 0 bases and the J gene lost 8 bases, with 13 bases spanning the gap. The V gene's germline CDR1 is DFQATT and CDR2 SNEGSKA (reference sequence). This CDR3 has 14 amino acids. CDR3 coding DNA: TGCAGTGCTAGAGAAGGGACTACCGGGGAAAAACTGTTTTTT. It codes for CSAREGTTGEKLFF.

CDR3 in DNA: TGTGCCAGCAGCTGGGGACAGGGAAAAAATCAGCCCCAGCATTTT. Translation gives CASSWGQGKNQPQHF. The chain uses TRBV5-6 and TRBJ1-5; 9 positions agree with TRBD1. The CDR3 length is 15 residues. Losses at the gene ends were 3 bases for V and 4 bases for J; bases not matched to a gene: 5. Per germline, CDR1 SGHDT and CDR2 YYEEEE.

The gene calls are TRBV6-6 and TRBJ2-3; D perhaps matches TRBD2 (6 bases). Looked up from germline, CDR1 is MNHNY and CDR2 is SVGAGI (reference sequence). V was clipped by 8 bases and J by 6 bases, with 15 bases between them. There are 13 residues in the CDR3. CDR3 loop: CASGRRAFDTQYF. DNA for the CDR3: TGTGCCAGCGGGAGGAGGGCTTTCGATACGCAGTATTTT.

This clonotype was detected many times. V and J are TRBV12-3 or TRBV12-4 and TRBJ2-1; D is possibly TRBD1 (5 bases). The V end was cut by 4 bases, the J end by 9 bases, with 13 bases between. This CDR3 contains 13 residues. The CDR3 sequence: CASSSQGAGEQFF. CDR3 DNA: TGTGCCAGCAGTTCCCAGGGCGCTGGTGAGCAGTTCTTC.

The rearrangement uses TRBV27 and TRBJ2-1, with 8 bases identical to TRBD2. J gave up 2 bases and V 5 bases, and 5 bases lay outside the gene matches. This CDR3 comprises 15 residues. Germline V CDR1 and CDR2: MNHEY, SMNVEV (reference sequence). CDR3 amino acids: CASSDIAGTYNEQFF. CDR3 DNA: TGTGCCAGCAGTGACATAGCGGGAACCTACAATGAGCAGTTCTTC.

This clonotype was found many times. The chain links TRBV7-2 to TRBJ1-1; 8 nucleotides agree with TRBD1. The germline gives CDR1 SGHTA, CDR2 FQGNSA. V dropped 5 bases and J dropped 5; count of bases not matched to a gene: 4. This CDR3 region has 13 residues. The CDR3 loop is CASSLNRGTEAFF. The CDR3 DNA reads TGTGCCAGCAGCCTCAACAGGGGGACTGAAGCTTTCTTT.

V and J are TRBV9 and TRBJ2-3; TRBD2 matches at 10 bases. The ends lost 2 bases at V and 10 bases at J; junction bases unmatched: 7. CDR3 length: 14 amino acids. Germline lookup yields CDR1 SGDLS and CDR2 YYNGEE. The DNA for the CDR3 is TGTGCCAGCAGCGTTGGCCTAGCGGGGGTGTCGCAGTATTTT. This sequence encodes CASSVGLAGVSQYF.

The chain employs TRBV18 and TRBJ1-2, with 10 bases fitting TRBD1. This CDR3 is built from 15 residues. The germline CDR1 and CDR2 sequences are KGHSH and LQKENI. Trimming removed 1 base from V and 5 bases from J; junction bases left unmatched: 4. In DNA, the CDR3 is TGTGCCAGCTCACCACGGACAGGGGGACCTTATGGCTACACCTTC. It yields the protein CASSPRTGGPYGYTF.

This clonotype was observed many times. The chain is built from TRBV19 and TRBJ1-1; D is unresolved. Germline lookup yields CDR1 LNHDA and CDR2 SQIVND (reference sequence). This CDR3 spans 14 amino acids. V lost 5 bases, J lost 0 bases, and 10 bases lay in between. This CDR3 is CASSPTVLNTEAFF. The CDR3, as DNA: TGTGCCAGTAGTCCAACAGTTCTGAACACTGAAGCTTTCTTT. Drawing the rest from reference TRBV19 and TRBJ1-1, the complete variable domain is DGGITQSPKYLFRKEGQNVTLSCEQNLNHDAMYWYRQDPGQGLRLIYYSQIVNDFQKGDIAEGYSVSREKKESFPLTVTSAQKNPTAFYLCASSPTVLNTEAFFGQGTRLTVV.

This clonotype was seen repeatedly, ten times or more. This chain joins TRBV7-3 and TRBJ1-1; D gene uncertain. Germline V gene sequence: CDR1 SGHTA, CDR2 FQGTGA. This CDR3 is 14 amino acids long. With 1 base removed from V and 1 base from J, the gap between germline ends came to 7 bases. The CDR3 DNA follows: TGTGCCAGCAGCTTAATAGGAGGGAACACTGAAGCTTTCTTT. Amino acids: CASSLIGGNTEAFF. The whole variable domain, remainder taken from reference TRBV7-3 and TRBJ1-1, is GAGVSQTPSNKVTEKGKYVELRCDPISGHTALYWYRQSLGQGPEFLIYFQGTGAADDSGLPNDRFFAVRPEGSVSTLKIQRTERGDSAVYLCASSLIGGNTEAFFGQGTRLTVV.

This clonotype was counted many times. The chain is built from TRBV7-9 and TRBJ2-7, with D uncertain. Trimming shortened V by 2 bases and J by 7 bases, and 6 bases separated the two germline ends. CDR1 is SEHNR, CDR2 FQNEAQ, per germline (reference sequence). The CDR3 runs to 11 residues. CDR3 sequence: CASSLIGEQYF. The CDR3 nucleotides are TGTGCCAGCAGCTTAATAGGGGAGCAGTACTTC.

With respect to this clonotype: One end of the junction is discordant with germline, which a read error may explain. The CDR3 loop reads CSARASDKRQETRYF. The CDR3 DNA reads TGCAGTGCTAGAGCGTCTGACAAGCGGCAAGAGACCCGGTACTTC. The chain joins TRBV20-1 to TRBJ2-5; D possibly corresponds to TRBD2 (5 bases). The CDR3 runs 15 residues. Germline CDR1 and CDR2: DFQATT and SNEGSKA (reference sequence).

There are a few counts of this clonotype. The genes are TRBV7-9 and TRBJ2-1; TRBD2 agrees at 14 bases. The CDR3 extends over 18 amino acids. CDR1 SEHNR and CDR2 FQNEAQ come from the germline V gene (reference sequence). V lost 6 bases to trimming and J lost 2 bases; unmatched junction nucleotides: 9. The CDR3 is CASRGLAGEWSAYNEQFF. In DNA, the CDR3 is TGTGCCAGCAGGGGACTAGCGGGGGAGTGGTCGGCCTACAATGAGCAGTTCTTC.

The genes are TRBV3-1 and TRBJ2-1, with 8 bases fitting TRBD2. The CDR3 loop spans 16 amino acids. Germline CDR1 reads LGHDT; CDR2 reads YNNKEL (reference sequence). The V and J ends lost 4 bases and 1 base, in that order; junction bases with no gene match: 6. CDR3 DNA sequence: TGTGCCAGCAGCCCTTATCGGGGGGGATCCTACAATGAGCAGTTCTTC. Protein product: CASSPYRGGSYNEQFF.

The sample holds many counts of this clonotype. This chain uses TRBV7-2 with TRBJ2-6, with D perhaps being TRBD1 or TRBD2 (5 bases each). The V end lost 3 bases, the J end lost 2 bases, and 8 bases lay between the germline ends. The CDR3 has 15 amino acids. CDR1 SGHTA and CDR2 FQGNSA come from the germline V gene. DNA of the CDR3: TGTGCCAGCAGCTTCACGGGGCCTGGGGCCAACGTCCTGACTTTC. This codes for CASSFTGPGANVLTF.

This clonotype was counted only a few times. The genes are TRBV28 and TRBJ2-7; D gene unclear. The CDR3 sequence is 12 residues long. The germline V and J ends were trimmed by 2 bases and 9 bases, with 11 bases remaining between them. In germline, CDR1 is MDHEN, CDR2 SYDVKM. CDR3 loop: CASSLIGKAQYF. The CDR3, as DNA: TGTGCCAGCAGTTTAATAGGGAAGGCGCAGTACTTC.

This clonotype has just a few counts. V and J are TRBV2 and TRBJ2-3, with TRBD2 matching over 11 bases. The germline gives CDR1 SNHLY, CDR2 FYNNEI. CDR3 length equals 15 residues. V lost 4 bases and J lost 3; bases outside the gene matches: 3. In DNA, the CDR3 is TGTGCCAGCAGTGTAGCGGGGGGGTATACAGATACGCAGTATTTT. The encoded protein is CASSVAGGYTDTQYF.

This clonotype was seen ten or more times. The chain recombines TRBV6-5 with TRBJ1-5; possibly TRBD1 for D (6 bases). The germline V gene has CDR1 MNHEY and CDR2 SVGAGI. CDR3 size: 15 residues. Trimming removed 4 bases at V and 2 bases at J, with 12 bases between. CDR3 DNA: TGTGCCAGCAGTTCGAAGGGGGGCGGCAATCAGCCCCAGCATTTT. Residues: CASSSKGGGNQPQHF.

The chain couples TRBV7-6 to TRBJ2-3; unclear D gene. The V gene's germline CDR1 is SGHVS and CDR2 FNYEAQ. The CDR3 extends over 14 amino acids. V lost 5 bases to trimming and J lost 2 bases, with 11 bases between them. CDR3 loop: CASSPARNTDTQYF. The CDR3 region has the DNA TGTGCCAGCAGCCCGGCGCGGAACACAGATACGCAGTATTTT.

The sample holds a few counts of this clonotype. This chain links TRBV12-3 or TRBV12-4 with TRBJ2-6; no definite D call. V lost 6 bases, J lost 0 bases, and 12 bases lay in between. This CDR3 has 16 residues. CDR3 coding DNA: TGTGCCAGCAGGGCCCGACGTAGCTCTGGGGCCAACGTCCTGACTTTC. Protein: CASRARRSSGANVLTF.

This clonotype was seen ten or more times. The chain is built from TRBV28 and TRBJ2-1; tentatively, D is TRBD2 (6 bases). This CDR3 is 11 amino acids long. Germline V lookup: CDR1 MDHEN, CDR2 SYDVKM. Trimming took off 3 bases at V and 14 bases at J, with 11 bases between the two ends. This CDR3 is CASSLAGQEFF. In DNA, the CDR3 is TGTGCCAGCAGTTTGGCGGGGCAGGAGTTCTTC. Full variable domain (remainder filled in from reference TRBV28 and TRBJ2-1): DVKVTQSSRYLVKRTGEKVFLECVQDMDHENMFWYRQDPGLGLRLIYFSYDVKMKEKGDIPEGYSVSREKKERFSLILESASTNQTSMYLCASSLAGQEFFGPGTRLTVL.

V and J are TRBV12-3 or TRBV12-4 and TRBJ1-2, with no clear D. With 10 bases removed from V and 5 bases from J, the gap between germline ends came to 14 bases. The CDR3 loop spans 12 amino acids. The CDR3: CATARERYGYTF. CDR3 nucleotide sequence: TGTGCCACCGCTCGAGAGCGATATGGCTACACCTTC.

V gene TRBV14 combines with J gene TRBJ2-2; D is possibly TRBD1 (5 bases). V was pared by 1 base and J by 5 bases, with 14 bases between. Germline V gene lookup returns CDR1 SGHDN and CDR2 FVKESK. The CDR3 has 16 amino acids. CDR3 protein: CASSQGRTLQTGELFF. The CDR3 DNA reads TGTGCCAGCAGCCAAGGCAGGACACTTCAGACCGGGGAGCTGTTTTTT.

This clonotype was observed at least ten times. The CDR3 nucleotides read TGTGCCAGCAGCCCCCAGGCAGGCTATAGCAATCAGCCCCAGCATTTT. As protein: CASSPQAGYSNQPQHF. This chain connects TRBV7-8 to TRBJ1-5; D not certain. The germline CDR1 and CDR2 sequences are SGHVS and FQNEAQ. Trimming left V 5 bases short and J 0 bases short, with 14 bases between. The CDR3 sequence is 16 residues long. Together with reference TRBV7-8 and TRBJ1-5, the CDR3 gives the full variable domain: GAGVSQSPRYKVAKRGQDVALRCDPISGHVSLFWYQQALGQGPEFLTYFQNEAQLDKSGLPSDRFFAERPEGSVSTLKIQRTQQEDSAVYLCASSPQAGYSNQPQHFGDGTRLSIL.

At least ten counts were recorded for this clonotype. V usage is TRBV6-2 or TRBV6-3 and J usage is TRBJ1-1; no firm D call. Germline-derived CDR1 and CDR2 are MNHEY and SVGEGT. This CDR3 has 14 residues. The V and J ends lost 4 bases and 5 bases respectively, with 14 bases between them. CDR3 coding DNA: TGTGCCAGCAGTTTATTTAGGGAGAAGACTGAAGCTTTCTTT. Encoded protein: CASSLFREKTEAFF.